Given below is one T cell receptor beta chain in context. Assay: immunoSEQ multiplex PCR; the TCRdb copy retains only in-frame clones and omits some. The profile shows 100,000 or so clones, approximately 96% of them singletons. Germline V gene lookup returns CDR1 SGHTA and CDR2 FQGNSA. V was shortened by 3 bases and J by 2 bases, with 14 bases between the two germline ends. CDR3 size: 15 residues. The data belong to a study of technical replicates of blood from several donors. The sequence was collected from a human donor in good health. The chain employs TRBV7-2 and TRBJ2-7, with D perhaps TRBD2 (5 bases). The sample was T cells isolated from PBMCs. CDR3 loop: CASSLGTAATYEQYF. CDR3 sequence (DNA): TGTGCCAGCAGCTTGGGTACAGCGGCAACCTACGAGCAGTACTTC.